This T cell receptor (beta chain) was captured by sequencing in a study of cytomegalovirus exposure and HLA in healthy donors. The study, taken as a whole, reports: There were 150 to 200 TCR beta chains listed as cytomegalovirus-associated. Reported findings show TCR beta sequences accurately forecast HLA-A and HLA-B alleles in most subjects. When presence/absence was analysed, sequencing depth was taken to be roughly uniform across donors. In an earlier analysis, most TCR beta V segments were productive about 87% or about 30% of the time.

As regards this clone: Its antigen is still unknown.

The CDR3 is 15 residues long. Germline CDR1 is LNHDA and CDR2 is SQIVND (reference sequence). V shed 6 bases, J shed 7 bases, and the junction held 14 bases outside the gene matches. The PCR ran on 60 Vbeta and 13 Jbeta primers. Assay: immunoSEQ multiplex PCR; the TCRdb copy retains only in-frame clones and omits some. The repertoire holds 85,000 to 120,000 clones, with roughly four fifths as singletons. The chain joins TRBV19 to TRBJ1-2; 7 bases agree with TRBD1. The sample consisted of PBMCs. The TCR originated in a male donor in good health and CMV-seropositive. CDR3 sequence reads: CASRKPDRVVSGYTF. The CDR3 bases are TGTGCCAGTAGGAAACCCGACAGGGTTGTGAGTGGCTACACCTTC.